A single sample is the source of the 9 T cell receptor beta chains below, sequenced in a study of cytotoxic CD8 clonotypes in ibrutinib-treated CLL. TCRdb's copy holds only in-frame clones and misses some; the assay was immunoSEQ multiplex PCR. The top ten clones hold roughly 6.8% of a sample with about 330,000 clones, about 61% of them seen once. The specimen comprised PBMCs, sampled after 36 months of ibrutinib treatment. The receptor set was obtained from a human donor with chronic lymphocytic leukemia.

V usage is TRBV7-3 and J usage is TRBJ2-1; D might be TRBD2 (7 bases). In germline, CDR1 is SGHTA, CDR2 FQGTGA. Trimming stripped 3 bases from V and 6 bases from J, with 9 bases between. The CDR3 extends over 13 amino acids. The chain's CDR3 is CASSFGGANEQFF. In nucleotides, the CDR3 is TGTGCCAGCAGCTTTGGGGGGGCCAATGAGCAGTTCTTC. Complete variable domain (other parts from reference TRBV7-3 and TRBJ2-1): GAGVSQTPSNKVTEKGKYVELRCDPISGHTALYWYRQSLGQGPEFLIYFQGTGAADDSGLPNDRFFAVRPEGSVSTLKIQRTERGDSAVYLCASSFGGANEQFFGPGTRLTVL.

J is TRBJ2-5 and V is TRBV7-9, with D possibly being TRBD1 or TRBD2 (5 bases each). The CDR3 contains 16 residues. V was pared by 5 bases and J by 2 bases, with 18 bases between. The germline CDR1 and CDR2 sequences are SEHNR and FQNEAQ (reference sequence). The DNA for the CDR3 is TGTGCCAGCAGCGCCGGGACGGTTGCCCTGCAAGAGACCCAGTACTTC. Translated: CASSAGTVALQETQYF.

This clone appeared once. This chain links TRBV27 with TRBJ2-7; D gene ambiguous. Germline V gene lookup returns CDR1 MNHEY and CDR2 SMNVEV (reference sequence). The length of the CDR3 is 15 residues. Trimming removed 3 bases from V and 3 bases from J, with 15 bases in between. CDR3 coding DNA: TGTGCCAGCAGTTTTGGTCCCTATTCTTTCTACGAGCAGTACTTC. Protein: CASSFGPYSFYEQYF.

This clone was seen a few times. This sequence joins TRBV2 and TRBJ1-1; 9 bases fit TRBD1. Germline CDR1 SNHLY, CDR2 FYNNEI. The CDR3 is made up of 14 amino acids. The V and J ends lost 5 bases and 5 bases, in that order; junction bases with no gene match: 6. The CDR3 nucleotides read TGTGCCAGCAGTCCGACAGGGGGGTCTACTGAAGCTTTCTTT. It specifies CASSPTGGSTEAFF.

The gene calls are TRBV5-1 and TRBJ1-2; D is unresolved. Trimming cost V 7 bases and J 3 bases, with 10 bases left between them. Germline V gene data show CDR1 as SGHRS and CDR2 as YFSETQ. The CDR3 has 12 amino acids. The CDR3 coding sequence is TGCGCCAGCCACGACCGATACTATGGCTACACCTTC. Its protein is CASHDRYYGYTF.

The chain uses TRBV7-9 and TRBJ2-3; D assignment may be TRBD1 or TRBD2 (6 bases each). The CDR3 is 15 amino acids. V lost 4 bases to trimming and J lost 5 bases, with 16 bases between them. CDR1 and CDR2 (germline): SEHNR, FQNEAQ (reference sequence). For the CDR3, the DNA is TGTGCCAGCAGCTGGGGGGACACATCTTTAGATACGCAGTATTTT. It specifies CASSWGDTSLDTQYF.

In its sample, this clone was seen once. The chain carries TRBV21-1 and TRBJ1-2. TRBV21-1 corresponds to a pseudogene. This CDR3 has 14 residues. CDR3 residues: CASSRGTLNYGYTF. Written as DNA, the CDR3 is TGTGCCAGCAGTCGCGGGACCCTCAACTATGGCTACACCTTC.

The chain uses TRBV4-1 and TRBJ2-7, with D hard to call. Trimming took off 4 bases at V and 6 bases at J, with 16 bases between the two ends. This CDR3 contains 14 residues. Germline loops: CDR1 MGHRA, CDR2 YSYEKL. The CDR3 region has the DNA TGCGCCAGCAGCCCTGAAAGGTTACTTCTCGAGCAGTACTTC. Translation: CASSPERLLLEQYF.

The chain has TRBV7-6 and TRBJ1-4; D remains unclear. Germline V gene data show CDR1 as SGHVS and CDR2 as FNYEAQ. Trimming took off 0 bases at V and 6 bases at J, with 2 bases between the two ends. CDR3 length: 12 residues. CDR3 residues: CASSLAYEKLFF. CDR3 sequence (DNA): TGTGCCAGCAGCTTAGCTTATGAAAAACTGTTTTTT.